Each of the 5 T cell receptor beta chains below was sequenced from the same sample in a study of T cell responses to AZD1222 COVID-19 vaccine. Clones were sequenced by immunoSEQ multiplex PCR, and TCRdb holds only the in-frame ones, with some missing. The table has some 180,000 clones, 80% to 95% seen once; the top ten hold approximately 1.9%. Here the sequenced sample was peripheral blood, taken 28 days after the second AZD1222 dose. All receptors come from an adult who received the AZD1222 COVID-19 vaccine.

The V and J genes are TRBV6-1 and TRBJ1-6, with D unclear. Germline V gene lookup returns CDR1 MNHNS and CDR2 SASEGT. The CDR3 is made up of 16 amino acids. V dropped 4 bases and J dropped 0 bases, with 10 bases sitting between them. CDR3 DNA sequence: TGTGCCAGCAGTGTTCGGGAGAGCTCCTATAATTCACCCCTCCACTTT. Its protein product is CASSVRESSYNSPLHF.

V is TRBV18 and J is TRBJ1-3; 9 nucleotides match TRBD1. The CDR3 has 19 residues. Trimming removed 2 bases from V and 5 bases from J; junction bases left unmatched: 16. From germline, CDR1 is KGHSH and CDR2 LQKENI. The CDR3 coding sequence is TGTGCCAGCTCACCAACACCGGGACAGGGAGGCGAAGATCGAAACACCATATATTTT. Its translation: CASSPTPGQGGEDRNTIYF.

This clone showed up just once. The chain recombines TRBV6-2 or TRBV6-3 with TRBJ2-7; TRBD2 agrees at 9 bases. Germline loops: CDR1 MNHEY, CDR2 SVGEGT. The CDR3 is made up of 18 amino acids. J gave up 3 bases and V 2 bases, and 14 bases lay outside the gene matches. The CDR3, as DNA: TGTGCCAGCAGTTACGACATTAGCGGGAGACGAGAAGGCTACGAGCAGTACTTC. Translation: CASSYDISGRREGYEQYF.

This clone has only one observation. This chain joins TRBV9 and TRBJ1-5; D unresolved. CDR1 and CDR2 from the germline V gene are SGDLS and YYNGEE. V gave up 0 bases and J gave up 1 base, with 8 bases separating them. This CDR3 is 15 amino acids long. The CDR3, as DNA: TGTGCCAGCAGCGTAGGTGGACTGAGCAATCAGCCCCAGCATTTT. Encoded protein: CASSVGGLSNQPQHF.

The genes are TRBV10-3 and TRBJ2-1; unclear D gene. V lost 0 bases and J 7 bases, leaving 4 bases between the germline ends. The CDR3 is 12 amino acids. From germline, CDR1 is ENHRY and CDR2 SYGVKD. Here the CDR3 reads CAISESPNEQFF. DNA of the CDR3: TGTGCCATCAGTGAGTCGCCTAATGAGCAGTTCTTC.